This TCR beta chain was captured by sequencing in a study of PD-L1 blockade in urothelial cancer. Study overall: After treatment start, blood was analyzed at 3 weeks (second dose) and at 6 weeks. Specimens of blood held a median count of roughly 140,000 T cells.

The germline gives CDR1 SNHLY, CDR2 FYNNEI. The CDR3 consists of 15 residues. V lost 7 bases, J lost 3 bases, and 19 bases lay in between. PCRs were each spiked with synthetic TCR analog templates. Sequencing was performed with immunoSEQ multiplex PCR; in TCRdb, only in-frame clones are kept and a portion is missing. The sample yields about 87,000 clones, roughly nine tenths seen once. Study outcomes and limitations: Better survival was forecast by a pretreatment blood TCR clonality below the median.

As regards this clone: Its specificity is unknown.

Described time point: pretreatment peripheral blood. The genes are TRBV2 and TRBJ2-7, with TRBD2 as a possible D gene (5 bases). Sequencing used PBMCs, obtained around atezolizumab (anti-PD-L1) treatment. This receptor was obtained from a woman aged 80 or over with urothelial cancer. CDR3 sequence: CASTLGTSEGYEQYF. The CDR3 DNA sequence: TGTGCCAGCACCCTAGGAACCTCCGAGGGCTACGAGCAGTACTTC.